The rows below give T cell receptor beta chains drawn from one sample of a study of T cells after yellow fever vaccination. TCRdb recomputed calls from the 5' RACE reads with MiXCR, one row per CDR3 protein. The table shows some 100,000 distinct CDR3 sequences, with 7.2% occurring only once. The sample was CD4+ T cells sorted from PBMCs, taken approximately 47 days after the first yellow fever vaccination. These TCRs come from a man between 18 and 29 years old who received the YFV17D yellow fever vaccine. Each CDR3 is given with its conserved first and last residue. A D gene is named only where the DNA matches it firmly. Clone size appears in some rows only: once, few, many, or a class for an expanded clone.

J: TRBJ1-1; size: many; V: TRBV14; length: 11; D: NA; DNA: TGTGCCAGCAGCCCGAACACTGAAGCTTTCTTT; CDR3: CASSPNTEAFF
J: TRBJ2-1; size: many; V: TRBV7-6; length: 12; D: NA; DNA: TGTGCCAGCAGCTTAGATTGGGGTGAGCAGTTCTTC; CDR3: CASSLDWGEQFF
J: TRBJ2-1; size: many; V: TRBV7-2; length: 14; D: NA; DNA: TGTGCCAGCAGCTTAATGACCCTGAAAAATGAGCAGTTCTTC; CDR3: CASSLMTLKNEQFF
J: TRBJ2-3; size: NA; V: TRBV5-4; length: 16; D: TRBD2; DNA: TGTGCCAGCAGCACTAGGACTGGCGGGGGGCTTCGGGAGCAGTATTTT; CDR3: CASSTRTGGGLREQYF
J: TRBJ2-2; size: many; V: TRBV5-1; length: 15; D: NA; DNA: TGCGCCAGCAGCTACGGGGGGCCAAGCACCGGGGAGCTGTTTTTT; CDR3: CASSYGGPSTGELFF
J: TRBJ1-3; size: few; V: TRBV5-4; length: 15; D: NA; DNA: TGTGCCAGCAGCTTGGCAGGGATGGTTGGAAACACCATATATTTT; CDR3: CASSLAGMVGNTIYF
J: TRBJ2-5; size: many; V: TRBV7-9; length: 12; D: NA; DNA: TGTGCCAGCAGCCAGATTCCGGGACCTCCGTACTTC; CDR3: CASSQIPGPPYF
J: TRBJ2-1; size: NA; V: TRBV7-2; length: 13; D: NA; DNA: TGTGCCAGCAGCTTCGGGGTTGGTGGTGAGCAGTTCTTC; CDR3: CASSFGVGGEQFF
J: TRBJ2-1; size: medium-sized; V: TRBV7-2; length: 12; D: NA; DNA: TGTGCCAGCAGTGGACGGCACAATGAGCAGTTCTTC; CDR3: CASSGRHNEQFF
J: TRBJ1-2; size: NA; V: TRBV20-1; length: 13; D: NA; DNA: TGCAGTGCTAGAGGTGGGCGAGTAGACGGCTACACCTTC; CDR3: CSARGGRVDGYTF
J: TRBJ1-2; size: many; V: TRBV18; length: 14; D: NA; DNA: TGTGCCAGCTCACCCGGGGCCGGCTCCGGTGGCTACACCTTC; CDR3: CASSPGAGSGGYTF
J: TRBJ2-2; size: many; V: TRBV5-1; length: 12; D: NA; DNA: TGCGCCAGCAGCCCACCGACCGGGGAGCTGTTTTTT; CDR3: CASSPPTGELFF
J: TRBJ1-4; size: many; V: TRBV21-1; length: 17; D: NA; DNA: TGTGCCAGCAGCAAAGAACGAGGGACTTCCACTAATGAAAAACTGTTTTTT; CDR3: CASSKERGTSTNEKLFF
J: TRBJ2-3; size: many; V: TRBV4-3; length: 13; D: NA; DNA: TGCGCCAGCAGCCAAGTTATGCCAGATACGCAGTATTTT; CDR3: CASSQVMPDTQYF
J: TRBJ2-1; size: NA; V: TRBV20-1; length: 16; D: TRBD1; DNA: TGCTGTGCTGGACTTGACGACAGGGGAAGTTACAATGAGCAGTTCTTC; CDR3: CCAGLDDRGSYNEQFF
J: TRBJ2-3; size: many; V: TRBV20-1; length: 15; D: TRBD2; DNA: TGCAGTGCTACCGACCAGCGGGGGGTGGGTGATACGCAGTATTTT; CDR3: CSATDQRGVGDTQYF
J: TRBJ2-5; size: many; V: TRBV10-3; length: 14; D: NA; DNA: TGTGCCATCAGTGAGTCGGGCCTCCAAGAGACCCAGTACTTC; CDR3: CAISESGLQETQYF
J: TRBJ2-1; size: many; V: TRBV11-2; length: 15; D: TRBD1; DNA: TGTGCCAGCAGCCTCAGACAGGGCTATTACAATGAGCAGTTCTTC; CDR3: CASSLRQGYYNEQFF
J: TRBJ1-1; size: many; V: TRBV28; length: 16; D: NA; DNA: TGTGCCAGCAGTTTTCAGTACTCCAACCCGAACACTGAAGCTTTCTTT; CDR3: CASSFQYSNPNTEAFF
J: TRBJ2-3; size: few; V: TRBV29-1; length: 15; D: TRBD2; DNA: TGCAGCGTTGCTGCGGCTAGCGGGGTGGCAGATACGCAGTATTTT; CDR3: CSVAAASGVADTQYF
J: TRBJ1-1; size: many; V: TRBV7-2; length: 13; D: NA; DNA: TGTGCCAGCAGCTTAAATGGGGGCACTGAAGCTTTCTTT; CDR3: CASSLNGGTEAFF
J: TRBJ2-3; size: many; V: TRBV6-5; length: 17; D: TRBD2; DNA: TGTGCCAGCAGTTACTCGGGGGGGGGAGGTCGGTCGCTTACGCAGTATTTT; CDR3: CASSYSGGGGRSLTQYF
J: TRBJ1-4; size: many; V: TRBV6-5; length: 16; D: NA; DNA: TGTGCCAGCAGTTATGCGCAGGGTGCAACTAATGAAAAACTGTTTTTT; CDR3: CASSYAQGATNEKLFF
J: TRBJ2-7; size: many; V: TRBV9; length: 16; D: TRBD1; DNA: TGTGCCAGCAGCGAGGGGCCGGGACAGGGGACCGGAGAGCAGTACTTC; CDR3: CASSEGPGQGTGEQYF